The present TCR beta chain was sequenced within a study of blood T cell repertoires in COVID-19. The CDR3 length is 18 residues. The ends lost 5 bases at V and 0 bases at J; junction bases unmatched: 10. The germline V gene encodes CDR1 LNHDA and CDR2 SQIVND (reference sequence). Original data processing: Quantification of nucleated cells was approximated via reference gene primer amplification. TCRdb's table, derived via immunoSEQ multiplex PCR, lists solely in-frame clones and lacks some. V and J calls and clone size follow that table, whereas D and trimming were derived from the DNA. Here the sample spans about 310,000 clones, around 87% being singletons.

The V and J genes are TRBV19 and TRBJ2-6; TRBD1 matches at 7 bases. The sequence was obtained from a woman aged 50 to 65 who had recovered from COVID-19. Sequenced material: peripheral blood. CDR3 residues: CASSPGQSYPSGANVLTF. Written as DNA, the CDR3 is TGTGCCAGTAGTCCGGGACAGTCCTACCCCTCTGGGGCCAACGTCCTGACTTTC.